This T cell receptor (beta chain) came from a study of T cells in localized non-small cell lung cancer. Study-wide results and limits: An association was observed between higher blood T cell density and longer overall survival.

Clones were sequenced by immunoSEQ multiplex PCR, and TCRdb holds only the in-frame ones, with some missing. The sample includes about 10,000 clones, about 90% seen only once; the top ten take under 20%. Note on this clone: Its matching antigen is unknown.

This CDR3 has 15 amino acids. Trimming stripped 4 bases from V and 7 bases from J, with 14 bases between. CDR1 is MNHNY, CDR2 SVGAGI, per germline (reference sequence). Sequenced material: peripheral blood, taken before any cancer treatment. The rearrangement links TRBV6-6 to TRBJ1-6, with D unclear. The sequence came from a male donor older than 55 with stage III squamous cell lung carcinoma. The CDR3 sequence is CASSSKDRTNSPLHF. In DNA, the CDR3 is TGTGCCAGCAGTTCCAAGGACCGTACGAATTCACCCCTCCACTTT.